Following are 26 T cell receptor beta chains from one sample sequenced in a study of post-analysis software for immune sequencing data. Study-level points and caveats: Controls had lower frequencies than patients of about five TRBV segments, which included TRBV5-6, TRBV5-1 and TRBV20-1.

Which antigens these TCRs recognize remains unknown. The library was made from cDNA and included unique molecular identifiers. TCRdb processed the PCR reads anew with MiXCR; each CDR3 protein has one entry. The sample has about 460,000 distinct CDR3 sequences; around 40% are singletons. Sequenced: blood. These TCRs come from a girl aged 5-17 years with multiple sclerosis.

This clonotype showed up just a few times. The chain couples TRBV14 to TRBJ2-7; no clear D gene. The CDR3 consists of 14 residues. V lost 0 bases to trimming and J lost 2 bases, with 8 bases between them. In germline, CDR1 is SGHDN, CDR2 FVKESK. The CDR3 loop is CASSQDPEPYEQYF. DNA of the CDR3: TGTGCCAGCAGCCAAGACCCCGAACCCTACGAGCAGTACTTC.

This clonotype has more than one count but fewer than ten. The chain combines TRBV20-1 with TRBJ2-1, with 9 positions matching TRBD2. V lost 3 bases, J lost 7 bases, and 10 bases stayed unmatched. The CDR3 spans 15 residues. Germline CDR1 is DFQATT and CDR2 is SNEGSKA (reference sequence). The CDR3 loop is CSASTSGLLVNEQFF. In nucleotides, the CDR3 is TGCAGTGCTAGTACTAGCGGGCTCCTGGTGAATGAGCAGTTCTTC.

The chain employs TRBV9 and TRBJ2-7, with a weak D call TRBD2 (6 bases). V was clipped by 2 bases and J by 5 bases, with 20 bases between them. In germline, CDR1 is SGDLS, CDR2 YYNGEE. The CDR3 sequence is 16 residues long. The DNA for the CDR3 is TGTGCCAGCAGCGTCCGTCCCGCAGGGAGGTGGAACGAGCAGTACTTC. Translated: CASSVRPAGRWNEQYF.

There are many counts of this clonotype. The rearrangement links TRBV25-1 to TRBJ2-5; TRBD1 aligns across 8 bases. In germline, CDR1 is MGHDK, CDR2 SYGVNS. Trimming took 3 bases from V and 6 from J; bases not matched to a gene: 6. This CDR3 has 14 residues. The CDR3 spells CASSDFDRGQTQYF. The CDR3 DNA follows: TGTGCCAGCAGTGACTTCGACAGGGGCCAGACCCAGTACTTC.

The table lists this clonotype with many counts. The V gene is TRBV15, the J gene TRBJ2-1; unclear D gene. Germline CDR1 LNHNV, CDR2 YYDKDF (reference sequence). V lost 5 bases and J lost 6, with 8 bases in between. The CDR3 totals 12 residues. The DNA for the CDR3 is TGTGCCACCAGCGAGAGGTCCAATGAGCAGTTCTTC. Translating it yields CATSERSNEQFF. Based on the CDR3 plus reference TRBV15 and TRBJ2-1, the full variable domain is DAMVIQNPRYQVTQFGKPVTLSCSQTLNHNVMYWYQQKSSQAPKLLFHYYDKDFNNEADTPDNFQSRRPNTSFCFLDIRSPGLGDTAMYLCATSERSNEQFFGPGTRLTVL.

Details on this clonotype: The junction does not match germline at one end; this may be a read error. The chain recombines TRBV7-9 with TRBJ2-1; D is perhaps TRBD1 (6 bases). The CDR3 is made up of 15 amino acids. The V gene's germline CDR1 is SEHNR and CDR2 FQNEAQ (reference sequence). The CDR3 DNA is TGTGCCAGCAGCTGGCAGGGGAGCTCCTACAATGAGCGGTTCTTC. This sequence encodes CASSWQGSSYNERFF. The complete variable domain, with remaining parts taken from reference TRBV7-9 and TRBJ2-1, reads DTGVSQNPRHKITKRGQNVTFRCDPISEHNRLYWYRQTLGQGPEFLTYFQNEAQLEKSRLLSDRFSAERPKGSFSTLEIQRTEQGDSAMYLCASSWQGSSYNERFFGPGTRLTVL.

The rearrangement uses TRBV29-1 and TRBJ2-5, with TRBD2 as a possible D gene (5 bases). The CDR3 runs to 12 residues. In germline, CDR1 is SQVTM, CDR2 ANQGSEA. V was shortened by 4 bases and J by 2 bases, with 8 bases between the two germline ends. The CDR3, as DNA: TGCAGCGTTGTACCGGGGCAAGAGACCCAGTACTTC. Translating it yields CSVVPGQETQYF.

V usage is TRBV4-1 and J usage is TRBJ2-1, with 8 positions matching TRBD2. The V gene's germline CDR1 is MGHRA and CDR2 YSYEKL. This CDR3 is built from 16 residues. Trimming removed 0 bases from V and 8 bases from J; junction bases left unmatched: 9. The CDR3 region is CASSQDRAGARDEQFF. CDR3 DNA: TGCGCCAGCAGCCAAGATAGAGCGGGAGCGCGCGATGAGCAGTTCTTC.

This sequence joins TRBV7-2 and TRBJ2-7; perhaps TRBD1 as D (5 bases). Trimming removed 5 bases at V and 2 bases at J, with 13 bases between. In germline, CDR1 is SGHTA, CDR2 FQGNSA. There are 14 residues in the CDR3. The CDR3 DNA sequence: TGTGCCAGCAGCCTCCGACAGCATACCTACGAGCAGTACTTC. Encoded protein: CASSLRQHTYEQYF.

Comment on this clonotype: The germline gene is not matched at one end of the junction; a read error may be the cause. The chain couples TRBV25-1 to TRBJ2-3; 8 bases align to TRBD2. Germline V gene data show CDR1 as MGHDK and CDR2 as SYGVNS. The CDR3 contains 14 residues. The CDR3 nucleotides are TGCGCCAGCAGTGAAGCGGGAGACGCAGATACGCAGTATTTT. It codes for CASSEAGDADTQYF.

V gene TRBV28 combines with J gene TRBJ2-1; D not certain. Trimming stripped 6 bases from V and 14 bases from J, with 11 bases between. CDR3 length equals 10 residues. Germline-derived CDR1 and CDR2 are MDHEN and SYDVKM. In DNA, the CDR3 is TGTGCCAGCAGCCGGGTGACCAAGTTCTTC. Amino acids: CASSRVTKFF.

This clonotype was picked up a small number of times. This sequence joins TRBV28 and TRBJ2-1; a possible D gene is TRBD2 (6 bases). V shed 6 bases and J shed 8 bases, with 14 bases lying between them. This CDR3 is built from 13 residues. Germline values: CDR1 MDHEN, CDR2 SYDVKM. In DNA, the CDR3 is TGTGCCAGCAGCTGGAGGGGAAACTATGAGCAGTTCTTC. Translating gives CASSWRGNYEQFF.

CDR3 in amino acids: CASSQDGVGGGTLGEQFF. The CDR3 bases are TGCGCCAGCAGCCAAGATGGGGTTGGTGGCGGGACCTTGGGTGAGCAGTTCTTC. The rearrangement links TRBV4-1 to TRBJ2-1; a weak D match, TRBD2 (6 bases). CDR3 length: 18 amino acids. V lost 0 bases and J lost 9, with 24 bases in between. CDR1 and CDR2 from the germline V gene are MGHRA and YSYEKL.

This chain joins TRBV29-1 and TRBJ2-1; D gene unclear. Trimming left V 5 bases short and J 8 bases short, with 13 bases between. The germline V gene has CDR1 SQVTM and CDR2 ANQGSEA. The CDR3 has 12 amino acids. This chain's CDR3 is CSVSALGDEQFF. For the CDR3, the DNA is TGCAGCGTTTCGGCTCTTGGGGATGAGCAGTTCTTC.

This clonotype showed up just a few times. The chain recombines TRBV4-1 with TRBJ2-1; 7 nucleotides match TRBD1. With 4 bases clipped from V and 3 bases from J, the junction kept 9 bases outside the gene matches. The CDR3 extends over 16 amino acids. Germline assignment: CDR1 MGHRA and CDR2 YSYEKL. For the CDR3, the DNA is TGCGCCAGCAGCCGCCTGACAGGGCCGTTCTACAATGAGCAGTTCTTC. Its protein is CASSRLTGPFYNEQFF.

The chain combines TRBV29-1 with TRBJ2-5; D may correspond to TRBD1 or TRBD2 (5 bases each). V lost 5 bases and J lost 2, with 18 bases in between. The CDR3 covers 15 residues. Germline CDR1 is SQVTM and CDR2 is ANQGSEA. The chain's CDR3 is CSVRVRGGPQETQYF. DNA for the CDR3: TGCAGCGTTCGGGTGAGGGGCGGGCCTCAAGAGACCCAGTACTTC.

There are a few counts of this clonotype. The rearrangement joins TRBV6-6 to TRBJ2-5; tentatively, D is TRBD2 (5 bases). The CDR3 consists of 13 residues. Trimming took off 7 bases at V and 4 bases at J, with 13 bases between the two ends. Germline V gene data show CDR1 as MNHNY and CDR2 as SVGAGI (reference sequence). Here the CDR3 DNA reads TGTGCCAGCAATCGGGGATTGGGAGAGACCCAGTACTTC. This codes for CASNRGLGETQYF.

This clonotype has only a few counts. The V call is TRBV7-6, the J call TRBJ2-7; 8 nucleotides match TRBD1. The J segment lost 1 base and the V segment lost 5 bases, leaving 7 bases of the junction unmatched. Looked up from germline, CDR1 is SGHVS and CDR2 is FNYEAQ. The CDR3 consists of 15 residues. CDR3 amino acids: CASSDIRDRSYEQYF. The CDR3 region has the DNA TGTGCCAGCAGCGATATCCGGGACAGGTCCTACGAGCAGTACTTC.

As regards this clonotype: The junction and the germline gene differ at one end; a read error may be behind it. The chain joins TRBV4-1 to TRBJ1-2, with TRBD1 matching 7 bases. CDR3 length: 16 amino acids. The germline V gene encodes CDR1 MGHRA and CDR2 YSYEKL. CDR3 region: CAGSQGLDRANYGYTF. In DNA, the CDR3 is TGCGCCGGCAGCCAAGGCCTAGACAGGGCTAACTATGGCTACACCTTC.

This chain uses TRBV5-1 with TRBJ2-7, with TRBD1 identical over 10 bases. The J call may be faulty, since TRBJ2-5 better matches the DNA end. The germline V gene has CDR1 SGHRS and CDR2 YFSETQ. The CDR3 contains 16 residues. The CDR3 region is CASSPRTGGYEETQYF. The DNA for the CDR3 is TGCGCCAGCAGCCCCAGGACAGGGGGTTACGAGGAGACCCAGTACTTC.

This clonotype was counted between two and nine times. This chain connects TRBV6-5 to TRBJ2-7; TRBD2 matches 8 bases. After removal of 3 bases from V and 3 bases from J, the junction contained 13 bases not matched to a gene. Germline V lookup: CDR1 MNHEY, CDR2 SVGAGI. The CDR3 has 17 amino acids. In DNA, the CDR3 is TGTGCCAGCAGTTATCAGGCAGTCTCCGGGACTAGCTACGAGCAGTACTTC. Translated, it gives CASSYQAVSGTSYEQYF.

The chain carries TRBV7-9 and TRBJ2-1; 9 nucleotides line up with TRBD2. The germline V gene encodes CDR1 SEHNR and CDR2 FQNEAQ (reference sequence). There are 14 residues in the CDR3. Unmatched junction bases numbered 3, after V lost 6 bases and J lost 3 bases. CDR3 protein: CASSPSGDYNEQFF. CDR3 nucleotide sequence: TGTGCCAGCAGTCCTAGCGGGGACTACAATGAGCAGTTCTTC.

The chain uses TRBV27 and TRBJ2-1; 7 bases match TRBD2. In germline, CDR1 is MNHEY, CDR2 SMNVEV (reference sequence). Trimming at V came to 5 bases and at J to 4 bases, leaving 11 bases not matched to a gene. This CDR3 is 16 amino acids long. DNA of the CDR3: TGTGCCAGCAGTCCCGCGCTAGCGGAGGCGTACAATGAGCAGTTCTTC. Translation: CASSPALAEAYNEQFF.

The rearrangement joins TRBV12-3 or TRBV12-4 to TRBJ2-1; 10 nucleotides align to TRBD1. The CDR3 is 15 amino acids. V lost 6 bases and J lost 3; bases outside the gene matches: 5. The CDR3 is CASSSRTGGYNEQFF. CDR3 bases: TGTGCCAGCAGCAGTAGGACAGGGGGCTACAATGAGCAGTTCTTC.

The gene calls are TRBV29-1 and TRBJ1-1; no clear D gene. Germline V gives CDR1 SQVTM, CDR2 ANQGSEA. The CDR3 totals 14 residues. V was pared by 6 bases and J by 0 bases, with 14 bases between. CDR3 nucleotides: TGCAGCGTGGGTCTGTCCTCGATGAACACTGAAGCTTTCTTT. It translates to CSVGLSSMNTEAFF.

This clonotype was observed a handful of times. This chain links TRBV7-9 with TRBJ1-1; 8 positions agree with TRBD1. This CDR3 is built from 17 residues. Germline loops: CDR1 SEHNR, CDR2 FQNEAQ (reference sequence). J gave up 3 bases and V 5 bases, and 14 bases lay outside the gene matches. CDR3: CASSQRPGGTGYTEAFF. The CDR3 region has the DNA TGTGCCAGCAGCCAGCGGCCCGGAGGGACAGGTTACACTGAAGCTTTCTTT.